This paragraph covers one T cell receptor (beta chain) sequence. Repertoires were generated with immunoSEQ multiplex PCR, while TCRdb's copy carries only in-frame clones and drops some. This table has roughly 20,000 clones, about 90% appearing once. Between the trimmed V and J ends, which lost 1 base and 5 bases, there was a span of 11 bases. The germline CDR1 and CDR2 sequences are SGHVS and FQNEAQ. CDR3 length equals 15 residues. The entry originates in a study of monozygotic twins with cystic fibrosis. The chain couples TRBV7-8 to TRBJ1-4, with D possibly being TRBD1 (6 bases). Sequenced material: blood. This clonotype originated in a girl aged 2 to 10 with cystic fibrosis. Here the CDR3 DNA reads TGTGCCAGCAGCTTAGACGACAGGACGAATGAAAAACTGTTTTTT. This sequence encodes CASSLDDRTNEKLFF. The full variable domain, with the rest looked up from reference TRBV7-8 and TRBJ1-4, is GAGVSQSPRYKVAKRGQDVALRCDPISGHVSLFWYQQALGQGPEFLTYFQNEAQLDKSGLPSDRFFAERPEGSVSTLKIQRTQQEDSAVYLCASSLDDRTNEKLFFGSGTQLSVL.